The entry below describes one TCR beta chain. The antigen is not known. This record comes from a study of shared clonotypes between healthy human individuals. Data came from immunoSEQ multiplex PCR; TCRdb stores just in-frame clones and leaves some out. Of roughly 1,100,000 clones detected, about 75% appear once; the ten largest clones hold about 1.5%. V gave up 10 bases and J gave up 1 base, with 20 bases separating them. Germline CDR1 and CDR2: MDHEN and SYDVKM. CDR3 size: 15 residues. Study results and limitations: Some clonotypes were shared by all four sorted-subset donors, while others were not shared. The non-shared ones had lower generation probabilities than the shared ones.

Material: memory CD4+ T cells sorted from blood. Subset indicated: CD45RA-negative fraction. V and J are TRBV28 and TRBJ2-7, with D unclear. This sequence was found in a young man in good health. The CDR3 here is CATRPPKGNSYEQYF. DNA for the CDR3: TGTGCCACCCGTCCCCCAAAGGGTAATTCCTACGAGCAGTACTTC.